This TCR beta chain was sequenced in a study of PD-1 and CTLA-4 blockade in melanoma. Profiling relied on immunoSEQ multiplex PCR, and the TCRdb table lists in-frame clones only, not all of them. The table has about 28,000 clones, around 93% seen once. Germline assignment: CDR1 SGHVS and CDR2 FQNEAQ. Trimming took 6 bases from V and 7 from J, leaving 9 bases between them. The CDR3 loop spans 11 amino acids. The gene calls are TRBV7-8 and TRBJ1-1; TRBD1 might be the D (6 bases). The sequencing here drew on CD8+ T cells from peripheral blood, taken from a patient given anti-PD-1 treatment. The TCR comes from a human donor with melanoma. The CDR3 DNA follows: TGTGCCAGCAGACGGGACAATGAAGCTTTCTTT. Protein product: CASRRDNEAFF.